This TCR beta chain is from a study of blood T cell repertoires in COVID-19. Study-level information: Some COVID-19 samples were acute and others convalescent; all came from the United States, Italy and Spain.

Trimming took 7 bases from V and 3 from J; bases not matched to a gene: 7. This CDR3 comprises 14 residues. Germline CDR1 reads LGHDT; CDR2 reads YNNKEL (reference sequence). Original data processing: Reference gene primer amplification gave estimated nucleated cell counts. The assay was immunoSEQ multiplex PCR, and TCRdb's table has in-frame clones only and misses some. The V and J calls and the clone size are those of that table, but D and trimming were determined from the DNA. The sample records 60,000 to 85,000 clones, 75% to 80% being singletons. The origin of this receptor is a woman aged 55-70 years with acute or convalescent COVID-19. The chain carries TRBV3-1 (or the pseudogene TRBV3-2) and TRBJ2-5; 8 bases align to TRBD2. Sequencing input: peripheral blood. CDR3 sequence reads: CASTRQAGEETQYF. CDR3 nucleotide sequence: TGTGCCAGCACCCGTCAAGCGGGGGAAGAGACCCAGTACTTC.